This TCR beta chain was observed in a study of T cell responses to AZD1222 COVID-19 vaccine. As for this clone: Its antigen is unknown.

The V and J ends lost 3 bases and 2 bases, in that order; junction bases with no gene match: 3. The CDR3 loop spans 14 amino acids. The germline gives CDR1 MDHEN, CDR2 SYDVKM. Whole-study findings and limits: Vaccine-associated CD4 TCRs ranged over spike, dominating at 160-218 and 743-854. The reported proportion of spike-specific TCRs targeting unmutated variant regions was nearly half. All repertoire sampling was performed exclusively after the peak T cell response.

Measured with immunoSEQ multiplex PCR; TCRdb has only the in-frame clones, and not every one. The sample lists under 300,000 clones, 90% to 95% occurring once. The specimen comprised peripheral blood, sampled on day 0 of AZD1222 vaccination. The chain has TRBV28 and TRBJ2-7, with TRBD1 matching 8 bases. This TCR was sampled from an adult in good health. CDR3 sequence (DNA): TGTGCCAGCAGTTTGACAGGGGCAACCTACGAGCAGTACTTC. As protein: CASSLTGATYEQYF.